Listed below are T cell receptor beta chains from one sample, sequenced in a study of regulatory T cells in long-lasting Graves disease. TCRdb re-called the multiplex PCR reads through MiXCR, storing one row per CDR3 protein. The table records approximately 560,000 distinct CDR3 sequences, around 15% of them present only once. The sample also formed part of further work on T cells in Graves' hyperthyroidism and ophthalmopathy.

The sample in question was peripheral blood mononuclear cells (PBMCs), obtained at new diagnosis, from a patient treated with antithyroid drugs. The origin of the receptors is a man aged 18 to 29 with Graves disease. CDR3s include the opening cysteine and the closing phenylalanine or tryptophan. The D gene is left open where the match is weak. Rows give clone size only sometimes, using once, few, many, or a class for an expanded clone.

length,size,J,D,V,DNA,CDR3
16,few,TRBJ2-7,-,TRBV4-1,TGCGCCAGCAGCCAAGCTTCCGCTTTAACCTTATACGAGCAGTACTTC,CASSQASALTLYEQYF
14,many,TRBJ2-3,TRBD2,TRBV20-1,TGCAGTGCGAAACTAGCGGGAGGGCCCCATACGCAGTATTTT,CSAKLAGGPHTQYF
10,many,TRBJ1-1,-,TRBV29-1,TGCAACCCGGGTCTCACTGAAGCTTTCTTT,CNPGLTEAFF
15,many,TRBJ2-1,TRBD1,TRBV2,TGTGCCAGCAGAGGTCACCGGGACAGGGTCGATGAGCAGTTCTTC,CASRGHRDRVDEQFF
14,many,TRBJ1-5,-,TRBV30,TGTGCCTGGAGTCTAGACAGTAGCAATCAGCCCCAGCATTTT,CAWSLDSSNQPQHF
14,many,TRBJ2-7,-,TRBV6-1,TGTGCCAGCAACCTCCTGGCGGGATTCTACGAGCAGTACTTC,CASNLLAGFYEQYF
17,-,TRBJ1-2,TRBD1,TRBV11-2,TGTGCCAGCCTGAACTCCGGACAGGGCCGTTTAGACTATGGCTACACCTTC,CASLNSGQGRLDYGYTF
13,few,TRBJ2-7,-,TRBV6-1,TGTGCCAACAGACGGTTGTCGCCGACCGAGCAGTACTTC,CANRRLSPTEQYF
14,few,TRBJ2-1,TRBD2,TRBV28,TGTGCCAGCAGTTTGGGACTACAGGATAATGAGCAGTTCTTC,CASSLGLQDNEQFF
14,many,TRBJ2-4,TRBD2,TRBV5-1,TGCGCCAGCAGCTCCTGGTGGACTAGTTCCATTCAGTACTTC,CASSSWWTSSIQYF
15,many,TRBJ2-5,-,TRBV7-9,TGTGCCAGCAGCTTGCCGGGACGCCAACAAGAGACCCAGTACTTC,CASSLPGRQQETQYF
12,few,TRBJ2-3,-,TRBV9,TGTGCCAGCAGCGTAGTCGGAGATACGCAGTATTTT,CASSVVGDTQYF
12,few,TRBJ1-3,-,TRBV27,TGTGCCAGCAGTTCGGCCGGAAACACCATATATTTT,CASSSAGNTIYF
12,-,TRBJ2-2,-,TRBV4-1,TGCGCCAGCAGCCATATCCTCGGGGAGCTGTTTTTT,CASSHILGELFF
16,-,TRBJ2-6,-,TRBV5-1,TGCGCCAGCAGCTTGGGTACAGTCGCTGGGGCCAACGTCCTGACTTTC,CASSLGTVAGANVLTF
19,many,TRBJ2-7,TRBD1,TRBV7-8,TGTGCCAGCAGCTTAGCGCTAGGGACAGGGTATTCGGGGGCCTACGAGCAGTACTTC,CASSLALGTGYSGAYEQYF
14,many,TRBJ1-2,TRBD1,TRBV2,TGTGCCAGCGCCGGACAGGGGGTATTTTATGGCTACACCTTC,CASAGQGVFYGYTF
17,-,TRBJ2-3,TRBD1,TRBV7-9,TGTGCCAGCAGCCCCGAGCTGGCAGGGGGCCGCACAGATACGCAGTATTTT,CASSPELAGGRTDTQYF
13,many,TRBJ2-7,TRBD2,TRBV28,TGTGCCAGCGGAGCGGGAGTTGCATTCGAGCAGTACTTC,CASGAGVAFEQYF
12,few,TRBJ2-2,-,TRBV6-2/TRBV6-3,TGTGCCAGCAGCGACAAAGGCGGGGAGCTGTTTTTT,CASSDKGGELFF
12,many,TRBJ1-1,-,TRBV7-9,TGTGCCAGCAGCTTAGTAGGCCTTGAAGCTTTCTTT,CASSLVGLEAFF